These T cell receptor beta chains were read from a single sample in a study of PD-1 blockade in classical Hodgkin lymphoma. Clones were sequenced by immunoSEQ multiplex PCR, and TCRdb holds only the in-frame ones, with some missing. Of about 22,000 clones listed, 80% are singletons. The sample was peripheral blood mononuclear cells (PBMCs), taken before the second cycle of nivolumab. Source of these receptors: a human donor with classical Hodgkin lymphoma. Each CDR3 is given with its conserved first and last residue. Each record gives: V gene, clone size, D gene, J gene, CDR3 protein, CDR3 DNA. A D gene is named only where the DNA matches it firmly. Clone size is stated in some rows and not others, as once, few, many or a class when expanded.

TRBV5-6	NA	NA	TRBJ2-7	CASSLVGVNEQYF	TGTGCCAGCAGCTTGGTGGGGGTCAACGAGCAGTACTTC
TRBV28	NA	TRBD2	TRBJ2-7	CASSLPGLAGYEQYF	TGTGCCAGCAGCCTTCCGGGACTAGCGGGTTACGAGCAGTACTTC
TRBV19	NA	TRBD2	TRBJ2-3	CASSPSGATDTQYF	TGTGCCAGTAGTCCTAGCGGAGCCACAGATACGCAGTATTTT
TRBV19	NA	TRBD1	TRBJ1-1	CASRIRGSNTEAFF	TGTGCCAGTAGGATCAGGGGGTCTAACACTGAAGCTTTCTTT
TRBV29-1	NA	NA	TRBJ2-7	CSVVDSSSYEQYF	TGCAGCGTAGTTGACTCCAGCTCCTACGAGCAGTACTTC
TRBV5-1	NA	TRBD1	TRBJ2-7	CASSVGQSYEQYF	TGCGCCAGCAGCGTGGGACAGAGCTACGAGCAGTACTTC
TRBV11-2	medium-sized	NA	TRBJ1-3	CASSRMGLDGNTIYF	TGTGCCAGCAGCCGAATGGGACTAGACGGAAACACCATATATTTT
TRBV5-1	NA	TRBD2	TRBJ2-1	CASSSTSGSANEQFF	TGCGCCAGCAGCAGCACTAGCGGGAGTGCGAATGAGCAGTTCTTC
TRBV28	NA	TRBD1	TRBJ1-3	CASSLPGGPSSGNTIYF	TGTGCCAGCAGTCTTCCAGGGGGCCCGAGCTCTGGAAACACCATATATTTT
TRBV19	once	NA	TRBJ1-2	CASSVHRDRVTNYGYTF	TGTGCCAGTAGTGTACACCGGGACCGGGTTACTAACTATGGCTACACCTTC
TRBV7-9	NA	NA	TRBJ2-1	CASSLMRGVYNEQFF	TGTGCCAGCAGCTTAATGAGAGGTGTATACAATGAGCAGTTCTTC
TRBV19	NA	NA	TRBJ1-5	CASSWSRGINQPQHF	TGTGCCAGTAGTTGGTCCAGGGGAATCAATCAGCCCCAGCATTTT
TRBV30	NA	NA	TRBJ2-7	CAWIRGGSFYEQYF	TGTGCCTGGATTAGAGGCGGGTCCTTCTACGAGCAGTACTTC
TRBV10-3	NA	TRBD1	TRBJ2-5	CAISETRTGQETQYF	TGTGCCATCAGTGAGACAAGGACAGGGCAAGAGACCCAGTACTTC
TRBV5-4	NA	NA	TRBJ2-1	CASSLAVTPYNEQFF	TGTGCCAGCAGCTTGGCCGTGACCCCCTACAATGAGCAGTTCTTC
TRBV19	NA	TRBD1	TRBJ1-5	CASSITIGQGHSHQPQHF	TGTGCCAGTAGTATAACTATCGGACAGGGGCATTCCCATCAGCCCCAGCATTTT
TRBV27	NA	NA	TRBJ1-2	CASRRGREVYYGYTF	TGTGCCAGCAGAAGGGGGAGGGAGGTATACTATGGCTACACCTTC
TRBV10-1	NA	NA	TRBJ1-2	CASSESPTPNYGYTF	TGCGCCAGCAGTGAGTCCCCGACACCGAACTATGGCTACACCTTC
TRBV5-1	NA	NA	TRBJ2-7	CASSTELAAYEQYF	TGCGCCAGCAGCACCGAACTAGCAGCCTACGAGCAGTACTTC
TRBV7-3	NA	NA	TRBJ2-1	CASSLSGGTSEQFF	TGTGCCAGCAGCTTATCGGGCGGGACGTCTGAGCAGTTCTTC
TRBV21-1	NA	NA	TRBJ1-5	CASSKTGLEGGNQPQHF	TGTGCCAGCAGCAAAACGGGCTTGGAGGGGGGGAATCAGCCCCAGCATTTT
TRBV27	NA	NA	TRBJ2-2	CASSLSGTGELFF	TGTGCCAGCAGTTTGAGCGGAACCGGGGAGCTGTTTTTT
TRBV27	medium-sized	NA	TRBJ2-5	CASSATRETQYF	TGTGCCAGCAGTGCGACTAGGGAGACCCAGTACTTC
TRBV6-1	NA	NA	TRBJ2-7	CASSETSSYEQYF	TGTGCCAGCAGTGAAACGAGCTCCTACGAGCAGTACTTC
TRBV6-4	NA	NA	TRBJ2-1	CASSAGASQEQFF	TGTGCCAGCAGTGCGGGAGCTTCGCAAGAGCAGTTCTTC
TRBV7-2	once	TRBD2	TRBJ2-7	CASSAVEREGRHEQYF	TGTGCCAGCAGCGCAGTCGAGCGGGAGGGCCGGCACGAGCAGTACTTC
TRBV6-4	NA	NA	TRBJ1-1	CASSQGRGTEAFF	TGTGCCAGCAGCCAGGGGCGAGGGACTGAAGCTTTCTTT
TRBV19	NA	NA	TRBJ1-4	CASTPRGTYHEKLFF	TGTGCCAGTACCCCGCGAGGGACATACCATGAAAAACTGTTTTTT
TRBV5-4	NA	NA	TRBJ1-1	CASSGRGKNTEAFF	TGTGCCAGCAGCGGAAGGGGGAAGAATACTGAAGCTTTCTTT
TRBV11-2	NA	TRBD1	TRBJ1-1	CASSLGGDRDGRMAAFF	TGTGCCAGCAGCTTAGGGGGTGACAGGGATGGGAGAATGGCCGCTTTCTTT
TRBV19	NA	TRBD1	TRBJ2-5	CASSRGQGAQETQYF	TGTGCCAGTAGTAGGGGACAGGGGGCACAAGAGACCCAGTACTTC
TRBV27	NA	NA	TRBJ2-1	CASSGGPTYNEQFF	TGTGCCAGCAGTGGTGGGCCGACCTACAATGAGCAGTTCTTC
TRBV5-1	NA	NA	TRBJ2-1	CASSLEGDSSYNEQFF	TGCGCCAGCAGCTTGGAGGGGGATTCCTCCTACAATGAGCAGTTCTTC